Below, 5 T cell receptor beta chains from the same sample are listed, as sequenced in a study of blood T cell repertoires in COVID-19. Clones were sequenced by immunoSEQ multiplex PCR, and TCRdb holds only the in-frame ones, with some missing. In the table there are roughly 250,000 clones, approximately 91% of which are singletons. Sequencing was done on a sample of peripheral blood. Receptors originate from a woman aged 40 to 49 who had recovered from COVID-19.

This clone has only one observation. The chain uses TRBV7-2 and TRBJ2-1; TRBD2 agrees at 8 bases. Germline V gene sequence: CDR1 SGHTA, CDR2 FQGNSA. This CDR3 spans 16 amino acids. V was clipped by 1 base and J by 6 bases; unmatched bases: 8. The CDR3 sequence is CASSLDDSGILNEQFF. The DNA for the CDR3 is TGTGCCAGCAGCTTAGATGATAGCGGGATCCTCAATGAGCAGTTCTTC.

V is TRBV24-1 and J is TRBJ2-5; D gene uncertain. The CDR3 covers 14 residues. V was cut by 3 bases and J by 5 bases, with 12 bases left in between. Germline CDR1 is KGHDR and CDR2 is SFDVKD. CDR3 protein: CATSDARYGETQYF. The CDR3 DNA follows: TGTGCCACCAGTGATGCCCGATATGGCGAGACCCAGTACTTC.

The V gene is TRBV23-1, the J gene TRBJ1-2; D is ambiguous. TRBV23-1 falls under the ORF class, with uncertain function. V lost 7 bases, J lost 4 bases, and 16 bases lay in between. The CDR3 loop spans 14 amino acids. CDR3 region: CASTPAESFYGYTF. For the CDR3, the DNA is TGCGCCAGCACTCCAGCGGAGAGTTTCTATGGCTACACCTTC.

V usage is TRBV7-2 and J usage is TRBJ1-3; D is unresolved. The germline V gene encodes CDR1 SGHTA and CDR2 FQGNSA. The V and J ends lost 1 base and 0 bases respectively, with 7 bases between them. The CDR3 length is 15 residues. The CDR3 reads CASSLERSSGNTIYF. In DNA, the CDR3 is TGTGCCAGCAGCTTAGAACGGAGCTCTGGAAACACCATATATTTT.

The gene calls are TRBV6-5 and TRBJ2-7; TRBD2 agrees at 11 bases. Germline V gene lookup returns CDR1 MNHEY and CDR2 SVGAGI. V dropped 0 bases and J dropped 3; count of bases not matched to a gene: 4. This CDR3 has 16 residues. The CDR3 spells CASSYSGLAVDYEQYF. CDR3 DNA sequence: TGTGCCAGCAGTTACTCGGGACTAGCGGTAGACTACGAGCAGTACTTC.